Reported below is one T cell receptor beta chain. Its antigen is unknown. No base quality values were provided; no much bigger clone lies one nucleotide off. The donors were healthy, HIV-negative adults with no recently reported acute infections or vaccinations. Every donor was a Caucasian adult residing in Nashville, Tennessee, USA. CD4+ T cells were enriched by magnetic negative selection; naive cells were then positively selected on CD45RA, and the negative fraction formed the memory subset. Blood was obtained by leukapheresis, after which PBMCs were separated by Ficoll-Histopaque density gradient centrifugation and cryopreserved in liquid nitrogen vapor phase. Analytical flow cytometry was used to check the purity and quantity of each magnetically sorted T cell population. Each sorted fraction had its genomic DNA isolated and then quantified by UV absorbance on a Nanodrop 2000c. The CDR3 has 14 amino acids, counting the end cysteine and phenylalanine. Just CDR3 DNA is preserved here, 42 bases in frame from base 1. CDR1 and CDR2 (WNHNN, SYGVQD) derive from the germline V gene (reference sequence). Trimming takes 2 bases from V and 4 bases from J, and the germline ends sit 8 bases apart.

This sample stems from a study of shared clonotypes between healthy human individuals (dated by TCRdb to 2020 to 2021). Regarding the study in general: Three men and two women, aged 18 to 49 years, made up the cohort. For each donor, CD4 naive and CD4 memory were each run on three plates, CD8 naive on two plates, and CD8 memory on one plate. The study deeply sequenced blood TCR repertoires of roughly five healthy adults to estimate repertoire size and the extent of clonotype sharing between individuals. To increase sequencing depth and limit assay-specific biases, different laboratories used diverse techniques to prepare libraries and sequence TCR repertoires. Leukapheresis yielded between about 0.94 and 10 billion PBMCs per donor. General conclusions and limits of the study: Across several donors, about 5.2% of naive CD4, over 3% of naive CD8, under 2.5% of memory CD4, and about 0.4% of memory CD8 clonotypes were shared. Compared with non-shared clonotypes, clonotypes shared by all four sorted-subset donors had higher generation probabilities. Incomplete sequencing was indicated by rarefaction of sorted-subset datasets, despite the large sequencing depth. Larger estimated clonotype richness was generally found for naive subsets than for memory subsets. Pairwise subsampling led to the expectation that sequencing depth would affect the degree of clonotype sharing among donors. Sampling was limited to blood, and TCR repertoires in tissue likely differ from TCR repertoires in blood. Because the study included a small number of donors, the genetic and exposure-history diversity represented was limited.

Using the deep immunoSEQ assay, multiplex PCR amplified TCR CDR3 regions from genomic DNA. Genomic DNA extracted from each cell subset was distributed evenly over all wells of several immunoSEQ 96-well plates, and each plate served as one replicate. For sorted subsets, roughly 190 ng of genomic DNA, equivalent to some 30,000 T cell genomes, went into each replicate PCR. Purified libraries were measured with a Qubit 3.0 fluorometer, size-checked on a Bioanalyzer 2100, and measured again with the KAPA Library Quantification kit. Every immunoSEQ 96-well plate was sequenced on a separate single-read 150-cycle Illumina NextSeq 550 flow cell. Per the original workflow: The immunoSEQ output contained only junctional sequences without quality scores, so filtering could not match that applied to full-length reads. Sequences were annotated with PyIR, a Python wrapper for IgBLAST v1.9, using IMGT germline references to assign V/J genes and CDR3. Reads were filtered out if the reads had weak V/J assignments (E-value above 1e-6), no CDR3, stop codons, out-of-frame junctions, or ambiguous translated residues. V3J clonotypes were defined as sequences sharing the same inferred V gene, J gene, and CDR3 amino acid sequence. To compute the percentage overlap between repertoires, the number of shared unique clonotypes was divided by the size of the smaller repertoire. Richness of each repertoire was evaluated using RTK rarefaction, the Chao1 estimator, and Recon v2.1 estimates of unobserved clonotypes. Generation probabilities were computed with OLGA for all TCRbeta clonotypes obtained by the gDNA method from a few donors. The table was pulled from immuneACCESS by TCRdb, which kept in-frame rearrangements only. Such tables lose some clones; where checked, under half of the loss comes from unresolved V genes, and the rest has no known cause. That table gives V, J and clone size, and the DNA gave D and trimming. The sample records about 1.4 million clones, roughly 96% of which are singletons. The top ten clones comprise over 1% of the sample.

The sequence links TRBV10-1 to TRBJ2-2; the D segment cannot be called with confidence. This TCR derives from a man aged 25-40 years in good health. The sequencing sample was made of naive CD4+ T cells sorted from blood. The cell subset or site label, as the study defines it: CD45RA+ positively selected. The bases are TGCGCCAGCAGTGAGGGCAAGATCACCGGGGAGCTGTTTTTT. Translated, it reads CASSEGKITGELFF.